Following are 3 T cell receptor beta chains from one sample sequenced in a study of T cell responses to AZD1222 COVID-19 vaccine. Data came from immunoSEQ multiplex PCR; TCRdb stores just in-frame clones and leaves some out. The sample holds 130,000 to 150,000 clones, more than 85% seen once. The specimen was peripheral blood, collected on day 0 of AZD1222 vaccination. All receptors derive from an adult in good health.

The genes are TRBV27 and TRBJ1-5, with D maybe TRBD1 (5 bases). The CDR3 is 14 residues long. The germline V gene has CDR1 MNHEY and CDR2 SMNVEV (reference sequence). V was trimmed by 4 bases and J by 10 bases, leaving 17 bases between them. Here the CDR3 reads CASSYEWGDLPQHF. As DNA, the CDR3 is TGTGCCAGCAGTTATGAGTGGGGGGATCTTCCCCAGCATTTT.

V gene TRBV4-2 combines with J gene TRBJ2-1, with D unclear. Per germline, CDR1 LGHNA and CDR2 YNFKEQ. The CDR3 has 15 amino acids. Trimming took off 0 bases at V and 5 bases at J, with 11 bases between the two ends. CDR3 bases: TGTGCCAGCAGCCAAGAAGGTCCTATACACAATGAGCAGTTCTTC. It specifies CASSQEGPIHNEQFF.

The J gene is TRBJ2-7, the V gene TRBV2; D unclear. V lost 1 base to trimming and J lost 2 bases, with 6 bases between them. This CDR3 is 13 amino acids long. The germline gives CDR1 SNHLY, CDR2 FYNNEI. In DNA form, the CDR3 reads TGTGCCAGCAGTGAAGGCCCAGCCTACGAGCAGTACTTC. It yields the protein CASSEGPAYEQYF.